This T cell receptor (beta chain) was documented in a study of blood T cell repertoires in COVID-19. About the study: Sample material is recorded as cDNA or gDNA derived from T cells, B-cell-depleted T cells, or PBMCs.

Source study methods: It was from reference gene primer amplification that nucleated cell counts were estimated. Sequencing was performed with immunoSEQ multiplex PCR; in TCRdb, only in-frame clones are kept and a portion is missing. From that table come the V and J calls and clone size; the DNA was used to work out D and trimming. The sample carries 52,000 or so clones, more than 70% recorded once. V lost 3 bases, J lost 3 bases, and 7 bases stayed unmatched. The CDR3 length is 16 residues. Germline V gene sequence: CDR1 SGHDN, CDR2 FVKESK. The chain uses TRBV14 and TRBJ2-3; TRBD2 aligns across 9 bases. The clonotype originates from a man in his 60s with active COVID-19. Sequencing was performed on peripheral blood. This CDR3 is CASSQLGLARTDTQYF. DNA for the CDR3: TGTGCCAGCAGCCAGTTAGGACTAGCGAGGACAGATACGCAGTATTTT.